A single sample is the source of the 32 T cell receptor beta chains below, sequenced in a study of T cells in Graves' hyperthyroidism and ophthalmopathy. The investigators amplified TCR beta CDR3 regions from RNA transcripts. Using the HTBI primer set, a first-round RT-PCR was run on the TCR CDR3. Using its own MiXCR run on the multiplex PCR reads, TCRdb lists one record per CDR3 protein. The sample yields some 400,000 distinct CDR3 sequences, about 14% seen once. Material for sequencing was blood. All receptors derive from a man aged 25-40 years with Graves' hyperthyroidism that later progressed to Graves' ophthalmopathy.

This clonotype was observed at least ten times. This chain joins TRBV2 and TRBJ2-1, with TRBD2 identical over 11 bases. The V gene's germline CDR1 is SNHLY and CDR2 FYNNEI. J gave up 10 bases and V 5 bases, and 4 bases lay outside the gene matches. The CDR3 is 13 residues long. In DNA form, the CDR3 reads TGTGCCAGCAGTATAGCGGGGGGGCGAGAGCAGTTCTTC. Amino acid sequence: CASSIAGGREQFF.

This clonotype showed up just a few times. V and J are TRBV15 and TRBJ1-2; D not resolved. The CDR3 spans 13 residues. Trimming left V 0 bases short and J 8 bases short, with 10 bases between. The V gene's germline CDR1 is LNHNV and CDR2 YYDKDF (reference sequence). CDR3 amino acids: CATSREGLQGYTF. In DNA form, the CDR3 reads TGTGCCACCAGCAGAGAGGGCCTGCAGGGCTACACCTTC.

This clonotype was counted at least ten times. This rearrangement joins TRBV12-3 or TRBV12-4 to TRBJ1-3; 7 bases are a match to TRBD1. Trimming removed 5 bases from V and 4 bases from J; junction bases left unmatched: 11. The CDR3 covers 16 residues. The CDR3 coding sequence is TGTGCCAGCAGTCCGAGGATAGGGGGCGACGGAAACACCATATATTTT. Amino acid sequence: CASSPRIGGDGNTIYF.

This clonotype appeared a few times. This sequence joins TRBV6-1 and TRBJ2-7, with D unclear. Germline V gene sequence: CDR1 MNHNS, CDR2 SASEGT. Trimming removed 5 bases from V and 3 bases from J, with 14 bases in between. The CDR3 totals 14 residues. The CDR3 loop is CASSYSQLGYEQYF. DNA for the CDR3: TGTGCCAGCAGTTATTCACAGTTGGGCTACGAGCAGTACTTC.

This clonotype was observed once. One base away lies a much larger clone, so this may be a sequencing read error. The chain employs TRBV11-2 and TRBJ2-7; D gene unclear. CDR3 size: 15 residues. CDR1 SGHAT and CDR2 FQNNGV come from the germline V gene. The germline V and J ends were trimmed by 1 base and 4 bases, with 14 bases remaining between them. CDR3 in amino acids: CASSLGGSDNYEQYF. In DNA, the CDR3 is TGTGCCAGCAGCTTAGGTGGCAGTGATAATTACGAGCAGTACTTC.

This clonotype was seen at least ten times. The genes are TRBV9 and TRBJ2-1; perhaps TRBD1 as D (6 bases). This CDR3 comprises 16 residues. Germline values: CDR1 SGDLS, CDR2 YYNGEE. The V end lost 0 bases, the J end lost 3 bases, and 13 bases lay between the germline ends. The CDR3 loop is CASSVVGGQIYNEQFF. DNA of the CDR3: TGTGCCAGCAGCGTAGTCGGCGGACAGATCTACAATGAGCAGTTCTTC.

As to this clonotype: Just one base apart from a much larger clone, this may be a read error. The genes are TRBV12-3 or TRBV12-4 and TRBJ1-4, with 8 bases that match TRBD1. CDR3 length equals 15 residues. The V and J ends lost 6 bases and 7 bases, in that order; junction bases with no gene match: 10. CDR3 sequence (DNA): TGTGCCAGCAGCCAGGGGGCAGGTACTTTTGAAAAACTGTTTTTT. This sequence encodes CASSQGAGTFEKLFF.

This clonotype showed up many times. J is TRBJ1-5 and V is TRBV12-5; 7 bases align to TRBD1. The CDR3 spans 15 residues. CDR1 is LGHNT, CDR2 FRNRAP, per germline. J gave up 3 bases and V 2 bases, and 4 bases lay outside the gene matches. Here the CDR3 DNA reads TGTGCTAGTGGTTTGTTTGGACAGGACAATCAGCCCCAGCATTTT. Protein sequence: CASGLFGQDNQPQHF.

This clonotype was seen more than once but under ten times. The J gene is TRBJ2-7, the V gene TRBV29-1, with unresolved D. V gave up 5 bases and J gave up 3 bases, with 23 bases separating them. CDR3 size: 16 residues. Germline lookup yields CDR1 SQVTM and CDR2 ANQGSEA. CDR3 DNA: TGCAGCGTTTCCAAGGATTGGCCCGATGAGTTCTACGAGCAGTACTTC. This gives the protein CSVSKDWPDEFYEQYF.

This clonotype has ten or more counts. The J gene is TRBJ1-4, the V gene TRBV6-1, with unresolved D. Trimming cost V 7 bases and J 4 bases, with 10 bases left between them. The CDR3 spans 13 residues. Germline CDR1 is MNHNS and CDR2 is SASEGT. The CDR3 loop is CASTRDINEKLFF. The CDR3, as DNA: TGTGCCAGCACCCGGGATATTAATGAAAAACTGTTTTTT.

This clonotype has a count of ten or more. This rearrangement joins TRBV3-1 to TRBJ1-5, with unresolved D. The CDR3 is 13 residues long. Trimming removed 3 bases from V and 6 bases from J, with 9 bases in between. Germline lookup yields CDR1 LGHDT and CDR2 YNNKEL (reference sequence). In DNA form, the CDR3 reads TGTGCCAGCAGCCAGGGAGTGGCTCAGCCCCAGCATTTT. It encodes CASSQGVAQPQHF.

This clonotype appeared a single time. No conserved phenylalanine or tryptophan is present at the end of the CDR3, so a read error is the likely explanation. The chain joins TRBV5-1 to TRBJ1-1; D gene uncertain. The CDR3 extends over 13 amino acids. Trimming pared 0 bases from V and 5 bases from J, leaving 8 bases between. The germline CDR1 and CDR2 sequences are SGHRS and YFSETQ. This CDR3 reads CASSLEARTEAFL. The DNA of the CDR3 is TGCGCCAGCAGCTTGGAGGCGCGGACTGAAGCTTTCCTT.

This chain uses TRBV7-9 with TRBJ1-6; D is perhaps TRBD1 (5 bases). Germline CDR1 is SEHNR and CDR2 is FQNEAQ (reference sequence). V lost 9 bases, J lost 7 bases, and 16 bases lay in between. The CDR3 has 14 amino acids. CDR3 sequence: CASNWGPGNSPLHF. The DNA of the CDR3 is TGTGCCAGTAATTGGGGACCGGGGAATTCACCCCTCCACTTT.

This clonotype has at least ten counts. The CDR3 sequence: CATSRDLADGYTF. The CDR3 DNA reads TGTGCCACCAGCAGAGATCTCGCGGATGGCTACACCTTC. This chain joins TRBV15 and TRBJ1-2; D is ambiguous. The V gene lost 0 bases and the J gene lost 6 bases, with 8 bases spanning the gap. The CDR3 has 13 amino acids. Germline V gene lookup returns CDR1 LNHNV and CDR2 YYDKDF (reference sequence).

This clonotype was observed at least ten times. This chain links TRBV7-2 with TRBJ2-7; unclear D gene. Trimming pared 1 base from V and 4 bases from J, leaving 5 bases between. CDR3 length: 12 residues. Germline V lookup: CDR1 SGHTA, CDR2 FQGNSA. The CDR3 region is CASSLELYEQYF. CDR3 bases: TGTGCCAGCAGCTTAGAACTTTACGAGCAGTACTTC.

This clonotype came up many times. This chain connects TRBV5-1 to TRBJ1-5, with TRBD1 matching over 7 bases. Germline lookup yields CDR1 SGHRS and CDR2 YFSETQ. The CDR3 covers 15 residues. Losses at the gene ends were 0 bases for V and 6 bases for J; bases not matched to a gene: 6. CDR3 in DNA: TGCGCCAGCAGCTTGGCCCCAGGGGGGGCTCAGCCCCAGCATTTT. Amino acid sequence: CASSLAPGGAQPQHF.

This clonotype was observed a handful of times. The V gene is TRBV6-2 or TRBV6-3, the J gene TRBJ1-1; TRBD1 agrees at 12 bases. Germline-derived CDR1 and CDR2 are MNHEY and SVGEGT. The CDR3 contains 15 residues. Unmatched junction bases numbered 5, after V lost 4 bases and J lost 5 bases. CDR3 sequence: CASSSGTGGGTEAFF. CDR3 nucleotide sequence: TGTGCCAGCAGTTCCGGGACAGGGGGCGGAACTGAAGCTTTCTTT.

This clonotype was counted only a few times. CDR3 DNA sequence: TGCGCCAGCAGCTTTAGAATAAATGAGCAGTTCTTC. It is translated as CASSFRINEQFF. This chain links TRBV5-1 with TRBJ2-1, with D uncertain. Trimming removed 2 bases from V and 7 bases from J, with 7 bases in between. This CDR3 is 12 amino acids long. CDR1 is SGHRS, CDR2 YFSETQ, per germline. The variable domain in full, with the rest retrieved from reference TRBV5-1 and TRBJ2-1, is KAGVTQTPRYLIKTRGQQVTLSCSPISGHRSVSWYQQTPGQGLQFLFEYFSETQRNKGNFPGRFSGRQFSNSRSEMNVSTLELGDSALYLCASSFRINEQFFGPGTRLTVL.

The chain uses TRBV5-1 and TRBJ2-5; TRBD2 agrees at 8 bases. The CDR3 sequence is 15 residues long. Germline loops: CDR1 SGHRS, CDR2 YFSETQ. Germline trimming cut 0 bases from V and 2 bases from J; bases unmatched to any gene: 3. The chain's CDR3 is CASSLVSSGQETQYF. The CDR3 DNA reads TGCGCCAGCAGCTTGGTTTCTAGCGGGCAAGAGACCCAGTACTTC.

This clonotype was seen repeatedly, ten times or more. The rearrangement links TRBV7-9 to TRBJ2-3, with a weak D call TRBD2 (6 bases). V lost 7 bases and J lost 0, with 23 bases in between. Germline V gene sequence: CDR1 SEHNR, CDR2 FQNEAQ (reference sequence). The CDR3 runs 18 residues. CDR3 in amino acids: CASTSGLLHSSSTDTQYF. The CDR3 region has the DNA TGTGCCAGCACCTCAGGACTACTCCACTCCTCTAGCACAGATACGCAGTATTTT. The full variable domain, rest sourced from reference TRBV7-9 and TRBJ2-3, is DTGVSQNPRHKITKRGQNVTFRCDPISEHNRLYWYRQTLGQGPEFLTYFQNEAQLEKSRLLSDRFSAERPKGSFSTLEIQRTEQGDSAMYLCASTSGLLHSSSTDTQYFGPGTRLTVL.

This clonotype was recorded at least ten times. The chain has TRBV5-1 and TRBJ2-1, with D possibly TRBD2 on 7 matching bases. The germline V gene has CDR1 SGHRS and CDR2 YFSETQ. V was cut by 4 bases and J by 9 bases, with 23 bases left in between. The CDR3 runs to 16 residues. CDR3 amino acids: CASSQGPGGGGGEQFF. The CDR3 nucleotides read TGCGCCAGCAGCCAGGGCCCAGGCGGGGGCGGCGGTGAGCAGTTCTTC.

Comment on this clonotype: One junction end disagrees with the germline gene, perhaps due to a read error. The genes are TRBV9 and TRBJ2-2; the D gene is possibly TRBD2 (6 bases). Germline loops: CDR1 SGDLS, CDR2 YYNGEE. This CDR3 spans 17 amino acids. CDR3 in DNA: TGTGCCAGCAGCGTAGAGGGCAGGGTTTATGACACCGGGGAGGTGTTTTTT. It translates to CASSVEGRVYDTGEVFF.

This clonotype appeared a few times. V is TRBV5-1 and J is TRBJ2-5; 7 nucleotides align to TRBD2. Unmatched junction bases numbered 1, after V lost 0 bases and J lost 2 bases. This CDR3 spans 14 amino acids. CDR1 and CDR2 from the germline V gene are SGHRS and YFSETQ. The DNA of the CDR3 is TGCGCCAGCAGCTTGGACGGGGGGCAAGAGACCCAGTACTTC. Its protein product is CASSLDGGQETQYF.

This clonotype was counted ten times or more. The rearrangement links TRBV20-1 to TRBJ2-7; D is undetermined. The V gene lost 3 bases and the J gene lost 2 bases, with 11 bases spanning the gap. The CDR3 length is 13 residues. The germline CDR1 and CDR2 sequences are DFQATT and SNEGSKA (reference sequence). CDR3 coding DNA: TGCAGTGCTAGTTCAAGGCGAGCCTACGAGCAGTACTTC. It yields the protein CSASSRRAYEQYF.

This clonotype was seen a few times. The chain's CDR3 is CASSISGYNTDTQYF. The CDR3 DNA reads TGTGCCAGCTCAATTTCGGGTTACAACACAGATACGCAGTATTTT. The V gene is TRBV19, the J gene TRBJ2-3; D not resolved. This CDR3 has 15 residues. The germline CDR1 and CDR2 sequences are LNHDA and SQIVND (reference sequence). The germline V and J ends were trimmed by 9 bases and 2 bases, with 18 bases remaining between them.

The J gene is TRBJ2-1, the V gene TRBV4-1; D perhaps matches TRBD2 (6 bases). The germline V gene encodes CDR1 MGHRA and CDR2 YSYEKL. The CDR3 length is 15 residues. V lost 4 bases and J lost 5, with 15 bases in between. The CDR3 DNA sequence: TGCGCCAGCAGCCCAGTGAGGGACTGGAACAATGAGCAGTTCTTC. Translated: CASSPVRDWNNEQFF.

This clonotype was found a few times. The rearrangement joins TRBV20-1 to TRBJ2-3, with 15 bases matching TRBD2. V was pared by 5 bases and J by 6 bases, with 6 bases of the junction left unmatched. In germline, CDR1 is DFQATT, CDR2 SNEGSKA (reference sequence). The CDR3 is 15 amino acids. The CDR3 loop is CSAPRTSGGGDTQYF. DNA for the CDR3: TGCAGTGCTCCCCGGACTAGCGGGGGGGGGGATACGCAGTATTTT.

This clonotype was recorded at least ten times. The J gene is TRBJ1-1, the V gene TRBV2; possibly TRBD1 for D (5 bases). CDR3 length: 15 amino acids. Trimming shortened V by 5 bases and J by 4 bases, and 17 bases separated the two germline ends. Germline V gives CDR1 SNHLY, CDR2 FYNNEI. Here the CDR3 reads CASSLGDPFITEAFF. DNA of the CDR3: TGTGCCAGCAGTTTGGGGGACCCTTTTATCACTGAAGCTTTCTTT.

This clonotype has more than one count but fewer than ten. The rearrangement links TRBV19 to TRBJ1-1, with a tentative D call TRBD1 (6 bases). Trimming pared 3 bases from V and 1 base from J, leaving 9 bases between. In germline, CDR1 is LNHDA, CDR2 SQIVND (reference sequence). The CDR3 loop spans 14 amino acids. The CDR3: CASSIGGRNTEAFF. CDR3 nucleotide sequence: TGTGCCAGTAGTATTGGGGGCAGGAACACTGAAGCTTTCTTT.

This clonotype was counted between two and nine times. The chain has TRBV15 and TRBJ1-3; 7 nucleotides align to TRBD1. The V gene's germline CDR1 is LNHNV and CDR2 YYDKDF (reference sequence). Trimming at V came to 5 bases and at J to 2 bases, leaving 9 bases not matched to a gene. The CDR3 is 16 amino acids. As DNA, the CDR3 is TGTGCCACCAGCCTTGGCACAGGGGATGCTGGAAACACCATATATTTT. Residues: CATSLGTGDAGNTIYF.

The chain links TRBV6-1 to TRBJ1-5; TRBD1 matches 9 bases. The V gene's germline CDR1 is MNHNS and CDR2 SASEGT. This CDR3 spans 15 amino acids. V trimming: 6 bases; J trimming: 3 bases; junction bases outside the gene matches: 6. The CDR3 DNA is TGTGCCAGCAGCCTGGACAGGGGTGACAATCAGCCCCAGCATTTT. It yields the protein CASSLDRGDNQPQHF.

This clonotype turned up a few times. Here the CDR3 reads CASSLRQAAISGNTIYF. CDR3 coding DNA: TGTGCCAGCAGCTTGAGGCAGGCCGCGATCTCTGGAAACACCATATATTTT. The chain links TRBV7-8 to TRBJ1-3, with D unclear. Germline V CDR1 and CDR2: SGHVS, FQNEAQ. The V gene lost 3 bases and the J gene lost 0 bases, with 15 bases spanning the gap. There are 17 residues in the CDR3.